This T cell receptor (beta chain) appears in the sequencing data of a study of cytomegalovirus exposure and HLA in healthy donors (dated by TCRdb to 2017 to 2019). Study-wide context: According to a later analysis, the roughly 130 validation repertoires were produced on the same platform as the approximately 620 repertoires of the first cohort. A separate validation cohort of roughly 110 different subjects was used in addition to the 666-subject first cohort. The study was designed to test whether signatures of past pathogen exposure could be identified by cataloging public T cell receptors. The study combined high-throughput TCR immunosequencing, statistical association of individual TCRs with disease status, and machine learning to predict cytomegalovirus infection status. Overall study results and their limits: A later analysis had no HLA typing for the validation cohort, so co-occurrence there was scored across all 120 repertoires. In both the original and validation cohorts, the classifier was reported to diagnose cytomegalovirus status with high specificity and sensitivity. Most TCR sequences were observed very rarely across donors, whereas some public TCRs were present in many individuals. In vitro tests confirmed that a few of the cytomegalovirus-associated TCR beta chains recognize cytomegalovirus antigens. In the study, some 160 TCR beta chains were listed as associated with cytomegalovirus. According to the authors, the approach could potentially be generalized to other disease states and immunological phenotypes. A later analysis found that TCRs clustered in the first cohort also tended to co-occur in the 120 validation repertoires, with 94% of cluster scores above 0.

Of note for this clone: Which antigen it targets is not known. The input lacks base qualities; no much larger clone sits a single base away.

To prepare the library, the immunoSEQ multiplex PCR assay was applied. Per the authors' processing: A statistical classification framework was built to diagnose cytomegalovirus status from the catalog of TCR beta chain sequences. TCRdb re-hosts the immuneACCESS table, in-frame sequences only. Its copies lack some clones; in the studies checked, an unresolved V gene accounts for under half of them, and the cause for the rest is not known. Clone size and the V and J calls come from that table; the DNA yielded D and trimming. The sample table lists about 400,000 clones, approximately 90% of them with a count of one. The top ten hold approximately 0.8% of the sample. The junction carries 13 bases between V and J, which are trimmed by 1 base and 1 base respectively. The germline V gene sets CDR1 to SGHAT and CDR2 to FQNNGV. CDR3 length: 16 amino acids, cysteine to phenylalanine. Only the CDR3 part of the read is kept: 48 bases, read in frame from the first base.

The donors belonged to the validation cohort of approximately 130 subjects, which was separate from the approximately 680-subject first cohort. In this chain, TRBV11-2 is recombined with TRBJ1-1; the D gene cannot be resolved reliably. Input material: PBMCs. The receptor comes from a woman between 18 and 29 years old in good health and CMV-seronegative. The bases are TGTGCCAGCAGCTTAGTAGCTGCAGCTGCGAACACTGAAGCTTTCTTT. Its product reads: CASSLVAAAANTEAFF.